These T cell receptor beta chains were read from a single sample in a study of control samples from healthy donors and cancer patients. Repertoires were generated with immunoSEQ multiplex PCR, while TCRdb's copy carries only in-frame clones and drops some. Seen here are around 55,000 clones, approximately 95% observed once, and the top ten hold 0.9% to 1.2%. Sequencing was performed on blood. These receptor sequences come from a woman aged 18-29 years in good health. CDR3s include the opening cysteine and the closing phenylalanine or tryptophan. The order of the fields is J gene, clone size, V gene, D gene, CDR3 DNA, CDR3 protein. The D gene is left open where the match is weak. Clone size, where shown, is once, few, many, or a class for clones that have expanded.

TRBJ1-2	NA	TRBV28	TRBD1	TGTGCCAGCAGTGTCGGACAGGGCACGTATGGCTACACCTTC	CASSVGQGTYGYTF
TRBJ1-2	NA	TRBV4-1	NA	TGCGCCAGCAGCCAAGAATATCGTCCGGCCTATGGCTACACCTTC	CASSQEYRPAYGYTF
TRBJ2-7	NA	TRBV18	TRBD2	TGTGCCAGCTCACCGTGGGCGGGGGGGATCTCCTACGAGCAGTACTTC	CASSPWAGGISYEQYF
TRBJ1-2	NA	TRBV28	NA	TGTGCCAGCAGTTTATCTCCACGGTCTAGGGGCTACACCTTC	CASSLSPRSRGYTF
TRBJ2-2	NA	TRBV2	NA	TGTGCCAGCAGTGGAGGGGCGGGGGCGTTGAACACCGGGGAGCTGTTTTTT	CASSGGAGALNTGELFF
TRBJ1-3	NA	TRBV4-1	NA	TGCGCCAGCAGCCACATTGAGGGACTCTCTGGAAACACCATATATTTT	CASSHIEGLSGNTIYF
TRBJ2-3	NA	TRBV6-4	TRBD2	TGTGCCAGCAGTGACTCTAGCGGGGGCACAGATACGCAGTATTTT	CASSDSSGGTDTQYF
TRBJ2-1	NA	TRBV28	NA	TGTGCCAGCAGTCTCTCCTACAATGAGCAGTTCTTC	CASSLSYNEQFF
TRBJ2-3	NA	TRBV27	TRBD2	TGTGCCAGCAGACTCTTAGCGGGGGGGACCACAGATACGCAGTATTTT	CASRLLAGGTTDTQYF
TRBJ2-3	NA	TRBV7-3	NA	TGTGCCAGCAGCCACAAAGGCTATAGCACAGATACGCAGTATTTT	CASSHKGYSTDTQYF
TRBJ2-5	NA	TRBV7-9	NA	TGTGCCAGCAGCTTTACGAGGGGAAGGTTTCAAGAGACCCAGTACTTC	CASSFTRGRFQETQYF
TRBJ1-4	NA	TRBV2	NA	TGTGCCAGCAGTGTTGCCGAAAAACTGTTTTTT	CASSVAEKLFF
TRBJ2-1	NA	TRBV5-8	NA	TGTGCCAGCAGCTTTCGGTCCGGCGACTACAATGAGCAGTTCTTC	CASSFRSGDYNEQFF
TRBJ1-1	NA	TRBV7-2	NA	TGTGCCAGCAGCGAAGCAGGGTTGGGGAGGTCGCGGACTGAAGCTTTCTTT	CASSEAGLGRSRTEAFF
TRBJ1-5	NA	TRBV6-2/TRBV6-3	NA	TGTGCCAGCAGTCTCACAGGGAGGGGTAATAGCAATCAGCCCCAGCATTTT	CASSLTGRGNSNQPQHF
TRBJ1-6	NA	TRBV6-5	NA	TGTGCCAGCAGTTACTCGACGATATCCTATAATTCACCCCTCCACTTT	CASSYSTISYNSPLHF
TRBJ1-4	few	TRBV7-8	NA	TGTGCCAGCAGCTGGCAGCTAGCAACTAATGAAAAACTGTTTTTT	CASSWQLATNEKLFF
TRBJ2-1	NA	TRBV19	TRBD1	TGTGCCAGTACCGGGACAGGGGAGATTGATGAGCAGTTCTTC	CASTGTGEIDEQFF
TRBJ2-7	NA	TRBV7-9	NA	TGTGCCAGCAGCTTAGCAGGGACCTACGAGCAGTACTTC	CASSLAGTYEQYF
TRBJ1-2	NA	TRBV30	NA	TGTGCCTGGGGCAGGGACAAGTCAGATGGCTACACCTTC	CAWGRDKSDGYTF
TRBJ1-1	NA	TRBV27	NA	TGTGCCAGCAGCCCCGGGGAGAGGAACACTGAAGCTTTCTTT	CASSPGERNTEAFF
TRBJ1-1	NA	TRBV7-2	NA	TGTGCCAGCAGCTTAGTTGGGAACACTGAAGCTTTCTTT	CASSLVGNTEAFF
TRBJ2-1	NA	TRBV28	TRBD2	TGTGCCACTCTCCCCTCGGGGGGTTCCTACAATGAGCAGTTCTTC	CATLPSGGSYNEQFF
TRBJ1-2	NA	TRBV28	TRBD1	TGTGCCAGCAGTCCGCACCCAACAGGGGCTGGCGGCTACACCTTC	CASSPHPTGAGGYTF
TRBJ1-2	NA	TRBV28	NA	TGTGCCAGCAGTTTCAGGGCAGTCGCGCGGGGCTACTATGGCTACACCTTC	CASSFRAVARGYYGYTF
TRBJ1-2	NA	TRBV28	NA	TGTGCCAGCATCGGAGGGGGATACTATGGCTACACCTTC	CASIGGGYYGYTF
TRBJ1-1	NA	TRBV27	NA	TGTGCCAGCAGTTGGACACCCTACACTGAAGCTTTCTTT	CASSWTPYTEAFF
TRBJ1-2	NA	TRBV28	NA	TGTGCCAGCAGTGCCGGGACAACCTATGGCTACACCTTC	CASSAGTTYGYTF
TRBJ1-1	NA	TRBV30	NA	TGTGCCTGGAGTTCGGGACGGGAGGCTTTCTTT	CAWSSGREAFF
TRBJ2-5	NA	TRBV7-6	TRBD2	TGTGCCAGCAGCTTAGAACGGCGGGGGGGCCCAGAGACCCAGTACTTC	CASSLERRGGPETQYF
TRBJ2-1	NA	TRBV2	TRBD2	TGTGCCAGCAGTGAAGCGGGAGGGAATGAGCAGTTCTTC	CASSEAGGNEQFF
TRBJ1-5	few	TRBV28	NA	TGTGCCAGCAGTTTTAGTGTCCGGGGCGGCAATCAGCCCCAGCATTTT	CASSFSVRGGNQPQHF
TRBJ2-7	NA	TRBV19	NA	TGTGCCAGTAGTTCACCGGGACAAGCGGTGCTCGAGCAGTACTTC	CASSSPGQAVLEQYF
TRBJ2-7	NA	TRBV19	TRBD1	TGTGCCAGTACCCTAGGGGGACAGCTGACCTACGAGCAGTACTTC	CASTLGGQLTYEQYF
TRBJ1-1	NA	TRBV7-2	NA	TGTGCCAGCAGCTTAGACCAAAACACTGAAGCTTTCTTT	CASSLDQNTEAFF
TRBJ1-1	once	TRBV28	NA	TGTGCCAGCAGTTTATGGCCTTTGAAAAAGGTGAACACTGAAGCTTTCTTT	CASSLWPLKKVNTEAFF
TRBJ1-4	NA	TRBV6-5	NA	TGTGCCAGCAGTCCGAGACCCGCAACTAATGAAAAACTGTTTTTT	CASSPRPATNEKLFF
TRBJ1-2	NA	TRBV19	TRBD1	TGTGCCAGTACCCCGGACAGGGGGGGAGGCTACACCTTC	CASTPDRGGGYTF
TRBJ1-5	NA	TRBV10-3	NA	TGTGCCATCAATAAGGGGCTGCAGCAGCCCCAGCATTTT	CAINKGLQQPQHF
TRBJ1-4	few	TRBV7-9	NA	TGTGCCAGCAGCCCTTTAGGGGTATCTAATGAAAAACTGTTTTTT	CASSPLGVSNEKLFF
TRBJ1-2	NA	TRBV29-1	NA	TGCAGCGTTGACGGGGATGGCTACACCTTC	CSVDGDGYTF
TRBJ2-7	NA	TRBV5-5	TRBD1	TGTGCCAGCAGGTGGGACAGGGGTCACGAGCAGTACTTC	CASRWDRGHEQYF
TRBJ2-7	NA	TRBV4-1	NA	TGCGCCAGCAGCCAAGGGCAGGGCTCCTACGAGCAGTACTTC	CASSQGQGSYEQYF